One sample yielded the 10 T cell receptor beta chains listed below, sequenced in a study of cytomegalovirus exposure and HLA in healthy donors. The PCR was carried out with 60 Vbeta primers and 13 Jbeta primers. Produced via immunoSEQ multiplex PCR; TCRdb's table is partial and in-frame only. Among approximately 150,000 clones listed, roughly 78% were seen once. The sample taken for sequencing was PBMCs. These receptors were collected from a woman aged 50 to 65 in good health and CMV-seropositive.

V usage is TRBV18 and J usage is TRBJ1-1, with D maybe TRBD1 (5 bases). This CDR3 comprises 15 residues. CDR1 KGHSH and CDR2 LQKENI come from the germline V gene. V dropped 3 bases and J dropped 5 bases, with 16 bases sitting between them. CDR3: CASSPTVEGITEAFF. The CDR3 DNA reads TGTGCCAGCTCACCGACGGTGGAGGGGATAACTGAAGCTTTCTTT.

V usage is TRBV2 and J usage is TRBJ1-2, with a possible D match to TRBD1 (5 bases). Germline V CDR1 and CDR2: SNHLY, FYNNEI. The CDR3 spans 14 residues. The ends were cut back, 1 base at V and 4 bases at J, with 10 bases in the middle. CDR3 sequence: CASSEDTGGYGYTF. As DNA, the CDR3 is TGTGCCAGCAGTGAAGATACAGGTGGCTATGGCTACACCTTC.

V gene TRBV2 combines with J gene TRBJ2-7; D might be TRBD2 (6 bases). Germline V gene sequence: CDR1 SNHLY, CDR2 FYNNEI. Trimming removed 8 bases from V and 0 bases from J, with 11 bases in between. The CDR3 has 13 amino acids. CDR3 DNA sequence: TGTGCCAGCTACGGGAGTTCCTCCTACGAGCAGTACTTC. Amino acids: CASYGSSSYEQYF.

About this clone itself: The junction and the germline gene differ at one end; a read error may be behind it. The chain carries TRBV7-9 and TRBJ1-1; D not certain. CDR3 size: 11 residues. CDR1 and CDR2 from the germline V gene are SEHNR and FQNEAQ (reference sequence). The CDR3 coding sequence is TGTTCCAGCAGCCCTGACACTGAAGCTTTCTTT. Amino acids: CSSSPDTEAFF. The full variable domain, in which reference TRBV7-9 and TRBJ1-1 provide the parts outside the CDR3, is DTGVSQNPRHKITKRGQNVTFRCDPISEHNRLYWYRQTLGQGPEFLTYFQNEAQLEKSRLLSDRFSAERPKGSFSTLEIQRTEQGDSAMYLCSSSPDTEAFFGQGTRLTVV.

The CDR3 DNA reads TGTGCCAGCTCACCCACAGGGCCGGAGACCCAGTACTTC. This gives the protein CASSPTGPETQYF. This chain joins TRBV18 and TRBJ2-5, with D possibly TRBD1 on 6 matching bases. The germline gives CDR1 KGHSH, CDR2 LQKENI. This CDR3 spans 13 amino acids. Trimming removed 3 bases from V and 5 bases from J, with 10 bases in between.

The chain couples TRBV6-6 to TRBJ2-1; TRBD2 is a possible D gene (6 bases). CDR3 length: 14 amino acids. V lost 0 bases and J lost 9, with 12 bases in between. Germline V lookup: CDR1 MNHNY, CDR2 SVGAGI (reference sequence). The DNA for the CDR3 is TGTGCCAGCAGTTACTCAGGGACTCCGGGTGAGCAGTTCTTC. Its translation: CASSYSGTPGEQFF.

The J gene is TRBJ2-3, the V gene TRBV5-1; TRBD2 aligns across 8 bases. This CDR3 has 17 residues. CDR1 SGHRS and CDR2 YFSETQ come from the germline V gene. J lost 1 base, V lost 0 bases, and 7 bases had no gene match. The CDR3 reads CASSLAGGASGTDTQYF. The CDR3 DNA reads TGCGCCAGCAGCTTGGCCGGGGGGGCTTCTGGCACAGATACGCAGTATTTT.

The J gene is TRBJ2-2, the V gene TRBV10-2; D ambiguous. CDR1 is WSHSY and CDR2 is SAAADI in the germline V gene. V lost 4 bases and J 2 bases, leaving 11 bases between the germline ends. The CDR3 runs 15 residues. CDR3 in amino acids: CASSVGGFNTGELFF. Written as DNA, the CDR3 is TGCGCCAGCAGTGTAGGCGGTTTCAACACCGGGGAGCTGTTTTTT.

This clone was detected only once. The sample has other DNA sequences that encode this CDR3 too. The J gene is TRBJ1-2, the V gene TRBV7-9; tentatively, D is TRBD1 (6 bases). The CDR3 is made up of 15 amino acids. Per germline, CDR1 SEHNR and CDR2 FQNEAQ (reference sequence). The ends were cut back, 1 base at V and 1 base at J, with 10 bases in the middle. The CDR3 bases are TGTGCCAGCAGCTTAGGGACAGACTTTAACTATGGCTACACCTTC. Protein: CASSLGTDFNYGYTF.

The V gene is TRBV6-1, the J gene TRBJ1-5, with TRBD1 identical over 7 bases. This CDR3 is built from 14 residues. Germline V gene lookup returns CDR1 MNHNS and CDR2 SASEGT. Germline trimming cut 9 bases from V and 4 bases from J; bases unmatched to any gene: 9. The CDR3 coding sequence is TGTGCCAGTTCACAGGGGATATCAAATCAGCCCCAGCATTTT. It translates to CASSQGISNQPQHF.